Shown below are 4 T cell receptor beta chains from a single sample sequenced in a study of blood T cell repertoires in COVID-19. The table came from immunoSEQ multiplex PCR; TCRdb's copy has only in-frame clones and leaves some out. Among about 190,000 clones listed, roughly nine tenths were seen once. Sample: PBMCs or T cells enriched from blood (not recorded which). The source of these receptors is a woman aged 40-49 years in a cohort exposed to, infected with or recovered from COVID-19 (not recorded which).

The J gene is TRBJ2-5, the V gene TRBV18; perhaps TRBD2 as D (5 bases). CDR1 and CDR2 (germline): KGHSH, LQKENI. V was trimmed by 3 bases and J by 4 bases, leaving 15 bases between them. The CDR3 is made up of 15 amino acids. The CDR3 protein is CASSPPPVALETQYF. The CDR3 DNA reads TGTGCCAGCTCACCCCCTCCGGTAGCGCTAGAGACCCAGTACTTC.

The chain is built from TRBV6-5 and TRBJ1-1; the D gene is possibly TRBD1 (6 bases). Trimming left V 5 bases short and J 4 bases short, with 14 bases between. The CDR3 is 14 amino acids. CDR1 and CDR2 from the germline V gene are MNHEY and SVGAGI. This CDR3 is CASSTYRGATEAFF. In nucleotides, the CDR3 is TGTGCCAGCAGTACCTACCGGGGGGCCACTGAAGCTTTCTTT.

This clone has only one observation. The CDR3 spells CASEQGFGANVLTF. CDR3 nucleotide sequence: TGTGCCAGTGAACAGGGGTTCGGGGCCAACGTCCTGACTTTC. The chain recombines TRBV19 with TRBJ2-6; 7 positions agree with TRBD1. With V trimmed by 8 bases and J by 4 bases, 5 bases remained unmatched. The germline V gene encodes CDR1 LNHDA and CDR2 SQIVND (reference sequence). The CDR3 is made up of 14 amino acids.

As concerns this clone: Other DNA sequences in the sample encode the same CDR3. This chain links TRBV19 with TRBJ2-7, with 9 bases that match TRBD1. CDR3 size: 14 residues. Trimming cost V 3 bases and J 4 bases; bases outside gene matches: 4. Germline CDR1 is LNHDA and CDR2 is SQIVND (reference sequence). The CDR3 nucleotides are TGTGCCAGTAGTATCGGGACAGGGAGTTACGAGCAGTACTTC. It specifies CASSIGTGSYEQYF. Drawing the rest from reference TRBV19 and TRBJ2-7, the complete variable domain is DGGITQSPKYLFRKEGQNVTLSCEQNLNHDAMYWYRQDPGQGLRLIYYSQIVNDFQKGDIAEGYSVSREKKESFPLTVTSAQKNPTAFYLCASSIGTGSYEQYFGPGTRLTVT.